The T cell receptor (beta chain) under discussion was sequenced for a study of PD-1 blockade in classical Hodgkin lymphoma. Turning to this clone: As yet, its antigen is unknown.

Trimming pared 5 bases from V and 10 bases from J, leaving 17 bases between. CDR3 length equals 13 residues. Per the germline V gene, CDR1 is SGHTA and CDR2 is FQGTGA. Time point meaning: cycle 4 day 1 (C4D1), after more than five weeks of nivolumab. All patients relapsed after autologous stem cell transplantation, and brentuximab vedotin exposure varied. Sequenced by immunoSEQ multiplex PCR; TCRdb stores in-frame clones only, minus some. The repertoire holds fewer than 50,000 clones, with 78% as singletons. Study results and limitations: There was a significant rise in CD4+ TCR diversity by C4D1, with no such rise for CD8+. Those starting nivolumab under 1 year post-ASCT were excluded. The study reported lower baseline TCR diversity in newly diagnosed patients than in healthy donors.

The clonotype comes from a human donor with classical Hodgkin lymphoma. V gene TRBV7-3 combines with J gene TRBJ1-2; no clear D. Sequences were derived from peripheral blood mononuclear cells (PBMCs), sampled before the fourth cycle of nivolumab. CDR3 DNA sequence: TGTGCCAGCAGCCCTGGGGAGGGAAGACACTACACCTTC. This encodes CASSPGEGRHYTF.